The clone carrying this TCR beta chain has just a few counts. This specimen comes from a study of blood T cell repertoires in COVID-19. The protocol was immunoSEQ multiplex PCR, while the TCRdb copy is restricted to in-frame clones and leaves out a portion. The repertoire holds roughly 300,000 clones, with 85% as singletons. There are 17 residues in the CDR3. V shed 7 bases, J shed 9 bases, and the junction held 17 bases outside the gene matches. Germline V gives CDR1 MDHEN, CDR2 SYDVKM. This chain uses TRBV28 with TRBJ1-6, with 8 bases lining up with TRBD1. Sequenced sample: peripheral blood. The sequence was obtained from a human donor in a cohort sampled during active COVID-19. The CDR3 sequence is CASTPEGSWTGSSPLHF. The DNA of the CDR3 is TGTGCCAGCACGCCGGAGGGTTCTTGGACAGGGAGTTCACCCCTCCACTTT.